The source of this T cell receptor (beta chain) is a study of T cells in tumors after PD-1 blockade. About the study: A subset received ongoing vismodegib 150 mg daily alongside anti-PD-1 therapy.

Trimming shortened V by 4 bases and J by 2 bases, and 15 bases separated the two germline ends. Germline V CDR1 and CDR2: SEHNR, FQNEAQ (reference sequence). The CDR3 runs to 17 residues. Profiling relied on immunoSEQ multiplex PCR, and the TCRdb table lists in-frame clones only, not all of them. The profile covers about 5,800 clones, with around 84% appearing a single time and about 50% taken by the ten largest. The source is a human donor with advanced basal cell or squamous cell carcinoma (not recorded which). This chain joins TRBV7-9 and TRBJ1-6, with D perhaps matching TRBD1 (5 bases). The specimen comprised PBMCs, sampled after anti-PD-1 therapy. CDR3 coding DNA: TGTGCCAGCAGCTCCTATGGACAAGGGGCCTATAATTCACCCCTCCACTTT. This sequence encodes CASSSYGQGAYNSPLHF.